This T cell receptor beta chain was sequenced in a study of tumor-infiltrating lymphocytes in localized non-small cell lung cancer. Method: immunoSEQ multiplex PCR; TCRdb's copy keeps in-frame clones and lacks some. The profile shows approximately 7,200 clones, roughly 58% of them singletons. The CDR3 is 16 residues long. Germline values: CDR1 MNHEY, CDR2 SVGAGI. Trimming shortened V by 2 bases and J by 4 bases, and 14 bases separated the two germline ends. The chain is built from TRBV6-5 and TRBJ2-2; TRBD2 might be the D (7 bases). What was sequenced was lung tumor tissue. This receptor was identified in a human donor with non-small cell lung cancer. DNA of the CDR3: TGTGCCAGCAGTTACGCCTTCGGGGGGCCCACCGGGGAGCTGTTTTTT. This sequence encodes CASSYAFGGPTGELFF.